The clone carrying this T cell receptor (beta chain) was recorded a few times. Its target is not known. The record originates from a study of identical twins. Unique molecular identifiers were present on cDNA, and template switching added a universal primer site. MiXCR, run by TCRdb on the 5' RACE reads, gives a single entry per CDR3 protein. The sample contains about 240,000 distinct CDR3 sequences, approximately 11% of which appear only once. Study results and caveats: Those out-of-frame alpha sequences shared by twins showed an excess of low generation probability. Conclusions were drawn cross-sectionally by statistical analysis, without following the same donors.

The CDR3 loop spans 15 amino acids. Trimming cost V 5 bases and J 7 bases; bases outside gene matches: 5. Looked up from germline, CDR1 is SGHTA and CDR2 is FQGNSA. These data were likewise used in another study, on yellow fever vaccine responses in identical twins. That report notes: Among the twins, the vaccine T cell response reportedly seemed partly convergent and partly personalized.

What was sequenced was memory (CD45RO+) T cells sorted from blood. The TCR was taken from a woman aged 18-35 years in good health. This sequence joins TRBV7-2 and TRBJ1-6; 10 bases are shared with TRBD1. Written as DNA, the CDR3 is TGTGCCAGCAGCCCCCGACAGGGGGCAAATTCACCCCTCCACTTT. This encodes CASSPRQGANSPLHF.